A selection of T cell receptor beta chains follows, all from one sample in a study of blood T cell repertoires in COVID-19. Generated by immunoSEQ multiplex PCR, the TCRdb table keeps only in-frame clones and is missing some. The sample lists over 250,000 clones; 70% to 90% were seen once. The specimen sequenced was peripheral blood. The receptor set was obtained from a woman aged 30 to 39 with acute or convalescent COVID-19. The CDR3 runs from the conserved cysteine through the conserved F or W. D genes are given only for firm matches. The size of a clone is reported for some rows only, either as once, few or many, or as a class for expanded clones.

j_call v_call d_call clone_size cdr3_nt cdr3_aa
TRBJ2-2 TRBV4-2 . . TGTGCCAGCAGCCAAGGAAGGACTACGAACACCGGGGAGCTGTTTTTT CASSQGRTTNTGELFF
TRBJ1-1 TRBV28 . . TGTGCCAGCAGTTTGGAAGCGGGGGGCACTGAAGCTTTCTTT CASSLEAGGTEAFF
TRBJ2-7 TRBV19 TRBD1 . TGTGCCAGTAGTCCCTGGACAGGGGGTAAGGATTACGAGCAGTACTTC CASSPWTGGKDYEQYF
TRBJ2-7 TRBV3-1/TRBV3-2 . few TGTGCCAGCAGCCAAGTACCCACAATAGGACTATCAGGCTACGAGCAGTACTTC CASSQVPTIGLSGYEQYF
TRBJ1-5 TRBV27 . . TGTGCCAGCAGTTTAGGAACAGATAGCAATCAGCCCCAGCATTTT CASSLGTDSNQPQHF
TRBJ2-1 TRBV7-2 . . TGTGCCAGCAGCGAGCTAGCCTACTCCTACAATGAGCAGTTCTTC CASSELAYSYNEQFF
TRBJ2-5 TRBV27 TRBD1 . TGTGCCAGCAAGCAAGACAGGGTTAAGGGAGAGACCCAGTACTTC CASKQDRVKGETQYF
TRBJ1-3 TRBV6-1 . . TGTGCCAGCAGTGGGGCGTCGGGTGGGAGATCTGGAAACACCATATATTTT CASSGASGGRSGNTIYF
TRBJ1-3 TRBV14 TRBD1 few TGTGCCAGCAGCCAAGATTTCCAGACAGGGTTCGCCGGCTGGAGTAACACCATATATTTT CASSQDFQTGFAGWSNTIYF
TRBJ2-1 TRBV6-5 TRBD2 . TGTGCCAGCAGTTATACAGGACTAGCGGGAGGTGAGCAGTTCTTC CASSYTGLAGGEQFF
TRBJ1-1 TRBV19 . . TGTGCCAGTAGTGCTTCGTGGGGCGCGAACACTGAAGCTTTCTTT CASSASWGANTEAFF
TRBJ2-7 TRBV9 . . TGTGCCAGCAGCGTAGGGGCAGCTACCTACGAGCAGTACTTC CASSVGAATYEQYF
TRBJ1-2 TRBV4-1 . . TGCGCCAGCAGCCAAGTACAGGGAGGGGTTTTGGGTGGCTACACCTTC CASSQVQGGVLGGYTF
TRBJ2-1 TRBV29-1 . . TGCAGCGTTGAAGGAGAGCAGGGCTCCTACAATGAGCAGTTCTTC CSVEGEQGSYNEQFF
TRBJ2-7 TRBV4-3 . . TGCGCCAGCAGCCAAGGCAGGGTCTCCTACGAGCAGTACTTC CASSQGRVSYEQYF
TRBJ2-3 TRBV6-5 . . TGTGCCAGCAGTTACGGGGGGAGCACAGATACGCAGTATTTT CASSYGGSTDTQYF
TRBJ1-2 TRBV6-2/TRBV6-3 . . TGTGCCAGCAGTTACTCTAACGCGGGACTCACCTTC CASSYSNAGLTF
TRBJ2-5 TRBV4-2 . . TGTGCCAGCAGCCAAGAGGGAGTGGAGACCCAGTACTTC CASSQEGVETQYF
TRBJ2-3 TRBV19 TRBD2 . TGTGCCAGTAGTCTCGATAGCGGGAGGTCGGCAGATACGCAGTATTTT CASSLDSGRSADTQYF
TRBJ1-1 TRBV19 . . TGTGCCAGTAGTGTGTCGGCGGCGGGAGCTTTCTTT CASSVSAAGAFF
TRBJ2-5 TRBV6-5 . . TGTGCCAGCAGTTACCGGGGGGCAGGCCAAGAGACCCAGTACTTC CASSYRGAGQETQYF
TRBJ1-1 TRBV3-1/TRBV3-2 TRBD1 . TGTGCCAGCAGTCAGACCCTCGGGACAGGGGGTGGTCGGGTAGCTTTCTTT CASSQTLGTGGGRVAFF
TRBJ2-2 TRBV27 . . TGTGCCAGTAGTTATGATACAGGGATCGGGGAGCTGTTTTTT CASSYDTGIGELFF
TRBJ2-7 TRBV7-8 . once TGTGCCAGCAGCTTAGGGCGGAAGAACTACGAGCAGTACTTC CASSLGRKNYEQYF
TRBJ1-2 TRBV5-1 TRBD1 . TGCGCCAGCAGCTCCATACCGGGACAGGGGCGCGATGGCTACACCTTC CASSSIPGQGRDGYTF
TRBJ1-1 TRBV30 . . TGTGCCTGGAGTGTCCGAGGTGACACTGAAGCTTTCTTT CAWSVRGDTEAFF
TRBJ2-7 TRBV7-9 TRBD1 . TGTGCCAGCAGCTTAGCAATGCAGGGGGCTGGCTACGAGCAGTACTTC CASSLAMQGAGYEQYF
TRBJ2-7 TRBV29-1 . . TGCAGCGTGGAGGTGGGCAGAACCTACGAGCAGTACTTC CSVEVGRTYEQYF
TRBJ2-7 TRBV7-9 TRBD1 . TGTGCCAGCAGCCAGAAGGGGAATTATGGACAGGGGGTATCCTACGAGCAGTACTTC CASSQKGNYGQGVSYEQYF
TRBJ2-3 TRBV18 . . TGTGCCAGCTCACCACTTCATCCCACAGATACGCAGTATTTT CASSPLHPTDTQYF
TRBJ2-2 TRBV19 . . TGTGCCAGTAACACAAACACCGGGGAGCTGTTTTTT CASNTNTGELFF
TRBJ2-3 TRBV6-5 TRBD2 many TGTGCCAGCAGTCGCCCGACTAGCGGGACAGATACGCAGTATTTT CASSRPTSGTDTQYF
TRBJ1-3 TRBV18 . . TGTGCCAGCTCACCCAGAGGAGGACCCGGAAACACCATATATTTT CASSPRGGPGNTIYF
TRBJ2-1 TRBV11-3 TRBD2 . TGTGCCAGCAGCTTGTATCTGCGGGAGACCCGCTACAATGAGCAGTTCTTC CASSLYLRETRYNEQFF
TRBJ1-1 TRBV21-1 . . TGTGCCAGCAGCAAAGGGACAGTGAACACTGAAGCTTTCTTT CASSKGTVNTEAFF
TRBJ1-3 TRBV30 . . TGTGCCTGGAGTAACAGGGCCATGGTGGTTCGGAACACCATATATTTT CAWSNRAMVVRNTIYF
TRBJ2-5 TRBV19 TRBD1 . TGTGCCAGTAGTCCCGGACAGGGGGCGCGAGAGACCCAGTACTTC CASSPGQGARETQYF
TRBJ1-1 TRBV6-2/TRBV6-3 TRBD1 . TGTGCCAGCAGTTACTGGGACAGGGTTGGTGAAGCTTTCTTT CASSYWDRVGEAFF
TRBJ2-3 TRBV4-3 TRBD2 . TGCGCCAGCAGCCAAGTTTCCGGACTAGCGGGAGGGGGAACAGATACGCAGTATTTT CASSQVSGLAGGGTDTQYF
TRBJ1-5 TRBV5-5 . once TGTGCCAGCAGCTTGGCTGGGGCTGGAGGCAATCAGCCCCAGCATTTT CASSLAGAGGNQPQHF